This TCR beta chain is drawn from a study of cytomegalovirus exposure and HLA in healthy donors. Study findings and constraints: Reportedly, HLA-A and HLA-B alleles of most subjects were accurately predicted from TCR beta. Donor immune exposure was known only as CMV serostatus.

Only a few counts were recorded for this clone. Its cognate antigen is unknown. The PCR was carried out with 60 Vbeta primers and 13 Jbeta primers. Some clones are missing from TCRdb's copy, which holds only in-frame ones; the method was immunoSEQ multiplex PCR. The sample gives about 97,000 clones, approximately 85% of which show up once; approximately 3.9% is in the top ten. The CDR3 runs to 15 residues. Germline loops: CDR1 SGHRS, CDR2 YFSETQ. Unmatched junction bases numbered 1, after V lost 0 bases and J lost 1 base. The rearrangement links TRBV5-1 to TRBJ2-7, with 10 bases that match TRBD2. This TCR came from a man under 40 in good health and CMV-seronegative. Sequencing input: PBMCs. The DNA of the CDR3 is TGCGCCAGCAGCTTGGCTAGCGGGAGTTCCTACGAGCAGTACTTC. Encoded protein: CASSLASGSSYEQYF.